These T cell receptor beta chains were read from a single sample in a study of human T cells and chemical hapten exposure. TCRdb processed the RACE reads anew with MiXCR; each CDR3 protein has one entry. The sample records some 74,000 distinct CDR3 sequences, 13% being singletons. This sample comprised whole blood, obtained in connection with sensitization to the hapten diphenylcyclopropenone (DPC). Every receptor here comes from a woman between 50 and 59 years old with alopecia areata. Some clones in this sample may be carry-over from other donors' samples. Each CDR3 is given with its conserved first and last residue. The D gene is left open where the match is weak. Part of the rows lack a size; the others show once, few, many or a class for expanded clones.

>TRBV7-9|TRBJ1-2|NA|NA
CASSLTPANYGYTF
TGTGCCAGCAGCTTAACTCCCGCTAACTATGGCTACACCTTC
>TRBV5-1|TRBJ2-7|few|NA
CASSLVGGEQYF
TGCGCCAGCAGCTTGGTAGGGGGCGAGCAGTACTTC
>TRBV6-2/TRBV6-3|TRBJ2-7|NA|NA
CASSLPEWPSYEQYF
TGTGCCAGCAGCCTTCCTGAGTGGCCCTCCTACGAGCAGTACTTC
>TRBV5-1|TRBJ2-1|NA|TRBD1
CASSRTGGKNEQFF
TGCGCCAGCAGTAGGACAGGGGGGAAAAATGAGCAGTTCTTC
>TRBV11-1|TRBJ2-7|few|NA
CASSSGAWEQYF
TGTGCCAGCAGCTCAGGGGCCTGGGAGCAGTACTTC
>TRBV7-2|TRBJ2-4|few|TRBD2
CASSFGSGSTDIQYF
TGTGCCAGCAGCTTTGGCAGCGGGAGTACGGACATTCAGTACTTC
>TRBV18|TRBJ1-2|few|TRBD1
CASFVTGKDYGYTF
TGTGCCAGCTTCGTGACAGGGAAGGACTATGGCTACACCTTC
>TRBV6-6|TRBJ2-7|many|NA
CASNQDRTSDEQYF
TGTGCCAGCAACCAAGACAGGACTTCCGACGAGCAGTACTTC
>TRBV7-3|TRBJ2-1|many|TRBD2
CASSPRGAGVREWQFF
TGTGCCAGCAGCCCCCGTGGAGCGGGAGTGAGGGAATGGCAGTTCTTC
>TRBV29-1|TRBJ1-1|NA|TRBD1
CSVEGAGGTEAFF
TGCAGCGTTGAAGGGGCAGGGGGCACTGAAGCTTTCTTT
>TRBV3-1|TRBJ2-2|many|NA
CASSQVGGTGELFF
TGTGCCAGCAGCCAAGTCGGGGGCACCGGGGAGCTGTTTTTT
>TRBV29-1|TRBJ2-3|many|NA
CSVEDRGDTQYF
TGCAGCGTTGAAGATCGAGGAGATACGCAGTATTTT
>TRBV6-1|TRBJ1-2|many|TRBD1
CASSEGTAQSYGYTF
TGTGCCAGCAGTGAGGGGACAGCCCAATCCTATGGCTACACCTTC
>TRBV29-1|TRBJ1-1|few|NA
CSVAQMNTEAFF
TGCAGCGTTGCCCAGATGAACACTGAAGCTTTCTTT
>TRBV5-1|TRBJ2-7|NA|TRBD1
CASSPGRGRDYEQYF
TGCGCCAGCAGCCCGGGAAGGGGGCGCGACTACGAGCAGTACTTC
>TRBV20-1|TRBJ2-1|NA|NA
CSAVPARVVEQFF
TGCAGTGCTGTACCAGCGAGGGTCGTTGAGCAGTTCTTC
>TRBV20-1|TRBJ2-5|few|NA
CSASTPEETQYF
TGCAGTGCTAGCACGCCTGAAGAGACCCAGTACTTC
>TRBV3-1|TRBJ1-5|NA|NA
CASSQDLKQPQHF
TGTGCCAGCAGCCAAGACCTCAAGCAGCCCCAGCATTTT
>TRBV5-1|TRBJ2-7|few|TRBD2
CASSPYSGRGAPYEQYF
TGCGCCAGCAGCCCCTATAGCGGGAGAGGGGCCCCCTACGAGCAGTACTTC
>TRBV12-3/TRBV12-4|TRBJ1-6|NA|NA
CASSRPSSPLHF
TGTGCCAGCAGCCGCCCTTCCTCACCCCTCCACTTT
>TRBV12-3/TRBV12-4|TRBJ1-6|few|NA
CASSLASGEASPLHF
TGTGCCAGCAGTTTAGCAAGCGGGGAAGCTTCACCCCTCCACTTT
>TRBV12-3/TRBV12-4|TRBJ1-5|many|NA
CASSSRDASNQPQHF
TGTGCCAGCAGTAGCAGGGACGCCAGCAATCAGCCCCAGCATTTT
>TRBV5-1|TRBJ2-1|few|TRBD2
CASSFTSVNSYNEQFF
TGCGCCAGCAGCTTTACTAGCGTTAACTCCTACAATGAGCAGTTCTTC
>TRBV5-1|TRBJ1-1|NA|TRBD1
CASRNQQGVAEAFF
TGCGCCAGCAGGAACCAACAGGGGGTCGCTGAAGCTTTCTTT
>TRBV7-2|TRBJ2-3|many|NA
CASSSRTGTDTQYF
TGTGCCAGCAGCTCTCGGACGGGCACAGATACGCAGTATTTT
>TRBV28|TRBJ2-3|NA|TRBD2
CASSRSGGDSDTQYF
TGTGCCAGCAGTAGATCGGGAGGAGACTCAGATACGCAGTATTTT
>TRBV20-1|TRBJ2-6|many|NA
CSASLRAPGANVLTF
TGCAGTGCCTCGTTAAGGGCTCCAGGGGCCAACGTCCTGACTTTC
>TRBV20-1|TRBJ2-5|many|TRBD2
CSATTPSGRARETQYF
TGCAGTGCTACAACTCCTAGCGGGAGGGCCCGGGAGACCCAGTACTTC
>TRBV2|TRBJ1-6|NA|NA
CASSELRDHSPLHF
TGTGCCAGCAGTGAACTTAGGGATCATTCACCCCTCCACTTT
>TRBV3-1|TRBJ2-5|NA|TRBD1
CASRGTGAYRETQYF
TGTGCCAGCAGAGGGACAGGGGCGTATCGAGAGACCCAGTACTTC
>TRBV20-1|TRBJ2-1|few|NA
CSASGREIYNEQFF
TGCAGTGCTAGCGGGAGAGAGATCTACAATGAGCAGTTCTTC
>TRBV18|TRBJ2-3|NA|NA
CASSPLPGTGSTDTQYF
TGTGCCAGCTCACCGCTCCCGGGGACGGGGTCTACAGATACGCAGTATTTT
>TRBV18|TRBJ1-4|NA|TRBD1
CASSPLPWTGLTNEKLFF
TGTGCCAGCTCACCCCTTCCGTGGACAGGCCTAACTAATGAAAAACTGTTTTTT
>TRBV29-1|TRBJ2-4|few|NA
CSGRDSKNIQYF
TGCAGCGGCCGGGACTCCAAAAACATTCAGTACTTC
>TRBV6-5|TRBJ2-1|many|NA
CASSLRNLNNEQFF
TGTGCCAGCAGCCTTCGAAATCTCAACAATGAGCAGTTCTTC
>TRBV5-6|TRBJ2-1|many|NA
CASSYRQEQFF
TGTGCCAGCAGCTACCGACAGGAGCAGTTCTTC
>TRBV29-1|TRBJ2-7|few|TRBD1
CSVASRTGSYEQYF
TGCAGCGTTGCTAGCCGGACAGGGTCGTACGAGCAGTACTTC
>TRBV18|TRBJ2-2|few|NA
CASSRRGETGELFF
TGTGCCAGCTCACGCAGGGGCGAGACCGGGGAGCTGTTTTTT
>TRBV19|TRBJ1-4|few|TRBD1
CASSTFGQGALEKLFF
TGTGCCAGTAGTACCTTCGGACAGGGGGCGTTGGAAAAACTGTTTTTT
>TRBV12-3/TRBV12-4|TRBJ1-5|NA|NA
CASSPGRGGNQPQHF
TGTGCCAGCAGCCCGGGCAGGGGTGGCAATCAGCCCCAGCATTTT
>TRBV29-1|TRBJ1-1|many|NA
CSGFGINEAFF
TGCAGCGGTTTCGGGATAAATGAAGCTTTCTTT
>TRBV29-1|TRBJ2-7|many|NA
CSVKGTMFYEQYF
TGCAGCGTGAAAGGAACAATGTTCTACGAGCAGTACTTC